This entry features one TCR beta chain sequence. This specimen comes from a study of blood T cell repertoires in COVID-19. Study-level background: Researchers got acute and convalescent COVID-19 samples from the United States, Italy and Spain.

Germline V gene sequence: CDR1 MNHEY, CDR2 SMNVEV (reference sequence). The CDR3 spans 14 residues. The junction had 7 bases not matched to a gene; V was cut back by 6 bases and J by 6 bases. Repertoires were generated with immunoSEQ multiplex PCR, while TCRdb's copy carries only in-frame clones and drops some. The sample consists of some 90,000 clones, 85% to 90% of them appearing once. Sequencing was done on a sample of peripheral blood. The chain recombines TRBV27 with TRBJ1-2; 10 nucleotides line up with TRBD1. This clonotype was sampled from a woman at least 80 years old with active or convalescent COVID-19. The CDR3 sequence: CASRSPGQGHGYTF. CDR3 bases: TGTGCCAGCAGATCCCCGGGACAGGGGCATGGCTACACCTTC.